Each of the 12 T cell receptor beta chains below was sequenced from the same sample in a study of CD8 T cells in Susac syndrome (dated by TCRdb to between 2017 and 2020). The method was the immunoSEQ multiplex PCR assay. RNA was extracted using the RNeasy kit, and roughly 0.5 to 1 microgram was reverse transcribed with random hexamers. Starting from the raw public reads, TCRdb applied fastp trimming at Q25, assembled clones with MiXCR and retained in-frame beta chains. Merged by CDR3 protein, the rows form single entries marked with the most common genes and DNA. The sample records 150,000 to 200,000 distinct CDR3 sequences, approximately 93% of which are singletons. Together, the top ten hold 0.1% of the sample. The sample was CD4+ T cells from PBMCs. These receptors all stem from a human donor in good health.

This CDR3 reads CASSQDWTGSNTEAFF. The CDR3 DNA sequence: TGTGCCAGCAGCCAAGATTGGACGGGGTCGAACACTGAAGCTTTCTTT. The chain carries TRBV3-1 and TRBJ1-1, with D unresolved. This CDR3 has 16 residues. From germline, CDR1 is LGHDT and CDR2 YNNKEL (reference sequence). Trimming cost V 0 bases and J 1 base, with 12 bases left between them.

The V gene is TRBV12-3 or TRBV12-4, the J gene TRBJ2-7; D is undetermined. The V end lost 3 bases, the J end lost 6 bases, and 6 bases lay between the germline ends. This CDR3 spans 11 amino acids. CDR3 protein: CASSLKGEQYF. The CDR3 bases are TGTGCCAGCAGTTTGAAGGGCGAGCAGTACTTC.

There are a few counts of this clonotype. DNA of the CDR3: TGTGCCAGTAGTCGCCGACAGGGAGGCACTGAAGCTTTCTTT. Its protein product is CASSRRQGGTEAFF. J is TRBJ1-1 and V is TRBV19, with TRBD1 matching over 7 bases. J was trimmed by 4 bases and V by 5 bases; bases with no gene match: 7. Germline CDR1 LNHDA, CDR2 SQIVND (reference sequence). The CDR3 is 14 residues long.

The rearrangement joins TRBV20-1 to TRBJ1-6, with 9 bases fitting TRBD1. Germline V lookup: CDR1 DFQATT, CDR2 SNEGSKA (reference sequence). V gave up 5 bases and J gave up 5 bases; unmatched junction bases: 7. CDR3 length: 15 residues. The CDR3 sequence is CSAPDRGRDNSPLHF. DNA for the CDR3: TGCAGTGCTCCGGACAGGGGTAGGGATAATTCACCCCTCCACTTT.

The genes are TRBV6-5 and TRBJ1-6; TRBD1 matches 7 bases. The germline gives CDR1 MNHEY, CDR2 SVGAGI. This CDR3 contains 15 residues. J was trimmed by 8 bases and V by 2 bases; bases with no gene match: 6. The CDR3 region has the DNA TGTGCCAGCAGTTACCTTACAGGGGTTGATTCACCCCTCCACTTT. It yields the protein CASSYLTGVDSPLHF.

Here the CDR3 DNA reads TGTGCCAGCTCACCACTTCCGGACAGCTCTGGAAACACCATATATTTT. Encoded protein: CASSPLPDSSGNTIYF. The chain is built from TRBV18 and TRBJ1-3; D possibly corresponds to TRBD1 (6 bases). Trimming shortened V by 1 base and J by 0 bases, and 10 bases separated the two germline ends. Germline V lookup: CDR1 KGHSH, CDR2 LQKENI. This CDR3 region has 16 residues.

This clonotype was found a few times. This chain links TRBV9 with TRBJ2-5; D not certain. The CDR3 has 15 amino acids. Germline lookup yields CDR1 SGDLS and CDR2 YYNGEE. V lost 4 bases and J lost 4, with 17 bases in between. The CDR3 bases are TGTGCCAGCAGCCGCCCAAAGGGCGGTGGAGAGACCCAGTACTTC. Translating it yields CASSRPKGGGETQYF.

The genes are TRBV5-4 and TRBJ2-5, with a possible D match to TRBD1 (5 bases). V was pared by 4 bases and J by 3 bases, with 13 bases between. In germline, CDR1 is SGHNT, CDR2 YYREEE (reference sequence). CDR3 length: 14 amino acids. The CDR3 nucleotides are TGTGCCAGCAGCGTCGGACAAATCGAAGAGACCCAGTACTTC. Protein sequence: CASSVGQIEETQYF.

The chain couples TRBV19 to TRBJ2-3; 8 bases are shared with TRBD2. Germline CDR1 and CDR2: LNHDA and SQIVND (reference sequence). The V gene end was trimmed by 3 bases and the J gene end by 6 bases; junction bases not matched to a gene: 5. This CDR3 comprises 14 residues. DNA of the CDR3: TGTGCCAGTAGTATCGGGCTAGCGGGTGATACGCAGTATTTT. This encodes CASSIGLAGDTQYF.

This clonotype was recorded once. The chain carries TRBV7-8 and TRBJ2-5; D perhaps matches TRBD2 (5 bases). Trimming took off 3 bases at V and 5 bases at J, with 13 bases between the two ends. From germline, CDR1 is SGHVS and CDR2 FQNEAQ. The CDR3 is 14 amino acids. CDR3 in amino acids: CASSFGLYRETQYF. The CDR3 DNA sequence: TGTGCCAGCAGCTTCGGACTCTATCGGGAGACCCAGTACTTC. The variable domain in full, completed from reference TRBV7-8 and TRBJ2-5, reads GAGVSQSPRYKVAKRGQDVALRCDPISGHVSLFWYQQALGQGPEFLTYFQNEAQLDKSGLPSDRFFAERPEGSVSTLKIQRTQQEDSAVYLCASSFGLYRETQYFGPGTRLLVL.

The V call is TRBV7-6, the J call TRBJ1-1; unclear D gene. Germline CDR1 and CDR2: SGHVS and FNYEAQ. The CDR3 contains 15 residues. With 1 base removed from V and 5 bases from J, the gap between germline ends came to 14 bases. The CDR3 coding sequence is TGTGCCAGCAGCTTAGTGGTGAGTGGAGAGACTGAAGCTTTCTTT. Its translation: CASSLVVSGETEAFF.

The chain links TRBV7-8 to TRBJ2-3; TRBD1 or TRBD2 may be the D gene (5 bases each). V was shortened by 5 bases and J by 2 bases, with 17 bases between the two germline ends. CDR3 length: 16 amino acids. Germline CDR1 SGHVS, CDR2 FQNEAQ. The CDR3 DNA follows: TGTGCCAGCAGCCCTCGGTCGGGGCAGAACACAGATACGCAGTATTTT. It encodes CASSPRSGQNTDTQYF.